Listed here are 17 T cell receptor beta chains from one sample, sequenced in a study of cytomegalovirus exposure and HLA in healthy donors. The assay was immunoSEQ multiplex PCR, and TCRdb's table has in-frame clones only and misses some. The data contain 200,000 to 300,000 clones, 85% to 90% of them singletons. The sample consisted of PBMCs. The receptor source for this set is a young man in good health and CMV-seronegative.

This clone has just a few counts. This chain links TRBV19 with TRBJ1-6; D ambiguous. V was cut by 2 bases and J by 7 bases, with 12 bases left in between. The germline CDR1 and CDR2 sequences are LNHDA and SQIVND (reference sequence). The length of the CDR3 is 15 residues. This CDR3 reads CASSILAVSNSPLHF. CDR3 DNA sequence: TGTGCCAGTAGTATATTGGCGGTTTCCAATTCACCCCTCCACTTT. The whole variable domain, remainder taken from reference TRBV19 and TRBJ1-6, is DGGITQSPKYLFRKEGQNVTLSCEQNLNHDAMYWYRQDPGQGLRLIYYSQIVNDFQKGDIAEGYSVSREKKESFPLTVTSAQKNPTAFYLCASSILAVSNSPLHFGNGTRLTVT.

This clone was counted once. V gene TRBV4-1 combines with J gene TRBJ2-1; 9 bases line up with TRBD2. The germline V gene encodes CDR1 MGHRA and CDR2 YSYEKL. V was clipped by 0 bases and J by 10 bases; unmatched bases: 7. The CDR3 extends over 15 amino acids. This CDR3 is CASSQETSGYYEQFF. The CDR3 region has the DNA TGCGCCAGCAGCCAAGAAACTAGCGGGTATTACGAGCAGTTCTTC.

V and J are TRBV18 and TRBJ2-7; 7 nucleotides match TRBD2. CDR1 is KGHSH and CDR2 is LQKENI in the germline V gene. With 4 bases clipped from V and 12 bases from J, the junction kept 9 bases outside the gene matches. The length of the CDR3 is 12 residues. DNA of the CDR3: TGTGCCAGCTCACAACCGGGGCGGGAGTGGTACTTC. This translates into CASSQPGREWYF.

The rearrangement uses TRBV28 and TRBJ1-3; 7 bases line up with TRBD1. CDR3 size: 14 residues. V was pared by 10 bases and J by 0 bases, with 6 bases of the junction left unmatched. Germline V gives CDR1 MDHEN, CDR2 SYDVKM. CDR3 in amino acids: CATIGTASGNTIYF. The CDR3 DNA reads TGTGCCACTATAGGGACAGCCTCTGGAAACACCATATATTTT.

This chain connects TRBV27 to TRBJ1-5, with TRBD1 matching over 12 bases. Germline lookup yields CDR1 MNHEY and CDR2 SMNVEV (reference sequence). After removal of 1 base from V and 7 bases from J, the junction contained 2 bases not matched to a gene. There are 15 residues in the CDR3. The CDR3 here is CASSLYGTGGQPQHF. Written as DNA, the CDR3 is TGTGCCAGCAGTTTATACGGGACAGGGGGCCAGCCCCAGCATTTT.

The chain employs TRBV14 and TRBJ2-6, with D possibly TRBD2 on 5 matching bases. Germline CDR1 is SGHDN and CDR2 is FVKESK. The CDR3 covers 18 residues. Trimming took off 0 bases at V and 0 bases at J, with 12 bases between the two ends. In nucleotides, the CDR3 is TGTGCCAGCAGCCAAGAACTTGGACTGATCTCTGGGGCCAACGTCCTGACTTTC. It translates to CASSQELGLISGANVLTF.

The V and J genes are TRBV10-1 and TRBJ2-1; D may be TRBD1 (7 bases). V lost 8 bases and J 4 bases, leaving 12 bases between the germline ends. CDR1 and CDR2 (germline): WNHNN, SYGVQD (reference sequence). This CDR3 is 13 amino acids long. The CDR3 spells CASSQGGYNEQFF. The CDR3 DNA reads TGCGCCAGCTCTCAGGGGGGATACAATGAGCAGTTCTTC.

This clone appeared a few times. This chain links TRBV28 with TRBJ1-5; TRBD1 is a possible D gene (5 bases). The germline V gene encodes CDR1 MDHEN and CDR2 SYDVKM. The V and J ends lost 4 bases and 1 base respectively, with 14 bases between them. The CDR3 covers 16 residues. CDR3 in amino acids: CASSSPVGASNQPQHF. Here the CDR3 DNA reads TGTGCCAGCAGTTCCCCTGTTGGGGCAAGCAATCAGCCCCAGCATTTT.

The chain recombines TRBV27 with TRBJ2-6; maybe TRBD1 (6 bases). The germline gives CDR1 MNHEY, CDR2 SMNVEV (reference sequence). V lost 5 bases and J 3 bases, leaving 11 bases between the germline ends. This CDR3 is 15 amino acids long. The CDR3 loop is CASSQQGFGANVLTF. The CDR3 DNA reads TGTGCCAGCAGTCAACAGGGTTTTGGGGCCAACGTCCTGACTTTC.

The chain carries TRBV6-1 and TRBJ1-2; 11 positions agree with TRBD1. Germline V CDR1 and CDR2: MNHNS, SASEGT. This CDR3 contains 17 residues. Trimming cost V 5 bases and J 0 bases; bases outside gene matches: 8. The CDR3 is CASSQGTGGIANYGYTF. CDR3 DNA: TGTGCCAGCAGTCAAGGGACAGGGGGTATAGCTAACTATGGCTACACCTTC.

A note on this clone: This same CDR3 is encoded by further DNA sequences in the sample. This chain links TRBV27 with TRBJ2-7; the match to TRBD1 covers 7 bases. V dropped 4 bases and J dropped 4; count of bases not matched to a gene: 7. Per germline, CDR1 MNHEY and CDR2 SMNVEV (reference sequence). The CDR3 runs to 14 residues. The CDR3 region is CASSYRQGSYEQYF. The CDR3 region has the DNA TGTGCCAGCAGTTACCGACAGGGCTCTTACGAGCAGTACTTC.

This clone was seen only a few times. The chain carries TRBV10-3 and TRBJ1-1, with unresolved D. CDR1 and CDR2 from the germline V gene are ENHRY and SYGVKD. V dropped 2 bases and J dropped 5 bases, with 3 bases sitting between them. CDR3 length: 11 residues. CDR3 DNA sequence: TGTGCCATCAGTGAGCGGACTGAAGCTTTCTTT. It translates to CAISERTEAFF.

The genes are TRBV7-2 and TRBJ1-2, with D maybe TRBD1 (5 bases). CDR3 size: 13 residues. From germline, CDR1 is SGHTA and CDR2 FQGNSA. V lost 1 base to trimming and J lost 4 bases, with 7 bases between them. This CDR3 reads CASSLETAYGYTF. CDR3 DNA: TGTGCCAGCAGCTTAGAGACAGCCTATGGCTACACCTTC.

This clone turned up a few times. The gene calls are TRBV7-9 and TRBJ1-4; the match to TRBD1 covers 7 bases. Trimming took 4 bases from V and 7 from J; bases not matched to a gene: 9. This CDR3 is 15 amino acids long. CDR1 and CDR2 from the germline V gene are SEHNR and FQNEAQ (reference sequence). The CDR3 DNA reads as TGTGCCAGCAGCTCCTCTAGGGGGCGCGGTGAAAAACTGTTTTTT. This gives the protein CASSSSRGRGEKLFF.

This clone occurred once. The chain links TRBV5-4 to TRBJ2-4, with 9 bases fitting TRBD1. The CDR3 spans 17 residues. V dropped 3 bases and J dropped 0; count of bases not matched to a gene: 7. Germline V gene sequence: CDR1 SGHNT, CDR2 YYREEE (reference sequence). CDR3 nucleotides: TGTGCCAGCAGCTCCTTGGGGACAGGGCTAGCCAAAAACATTCAGTACTTC. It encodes CASSSLGTGLAKNIQYF.

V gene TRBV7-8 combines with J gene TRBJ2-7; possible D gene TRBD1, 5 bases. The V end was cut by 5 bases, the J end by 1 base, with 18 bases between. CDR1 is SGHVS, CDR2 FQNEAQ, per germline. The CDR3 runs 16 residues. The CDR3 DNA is TGTGCCAGCAGCCGACGGGTGGCAGGGCCATCCTACGAGCAGTACTTC. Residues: CASSRRVAGPSYEQYF.

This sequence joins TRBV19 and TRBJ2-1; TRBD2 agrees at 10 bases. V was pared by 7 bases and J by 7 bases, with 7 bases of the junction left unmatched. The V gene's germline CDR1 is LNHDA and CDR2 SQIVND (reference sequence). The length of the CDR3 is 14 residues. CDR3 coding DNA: TGTGCCAGTAAAATCCTAGCGGGAGCTAATGAGCAGTTCTTC. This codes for CASKILAGANEQFF.